This paragraph reports one T cell receptor (beta chain). Its antigen is not identified. The V segment lost 0 bases and the J segment 5 bases; nucleotides outside the gene matches: 5. The CDR3 runs 16 residues. Germline V gene data show CDR1 as KGHSH and CDR2 as LQKENI. This entry is derived from a study of cytomegalovirus exposure and HLA in healthy donors. Study-wide results and limits: Immune exposure information available was restricted to CMV serostatus. Rarity characterized most TCR sequences, yet some public TCRs appeared in many donors. TRBV6-2, TRBV6-3 and other indistinguishable V segments were excluded. As was reported, the HLA-A and HLA-B alleles of most subjects were accurately predicted from TCR beta sequences.

Use of 60 Vbeta and 13 Jbeta primers characterized the PCR. Sequenced by immunoSEQ multiplex PCR; TCRdb stores in-frame clones only, minus some. This table has 150,000 to 200,000 clones, roughly three quarters appearing once. Material for sequencing was PBMCs. The chain joins TRBV18 to TRBJ2-1; 9 nucleotides agree with TRBD2. The receptor was isolated from a male donor in good health and CMV-seronegative. CDR3 in DNA: TGTGCCAGCTCACCACCTCTAGCGGGGACCGACAATGAGCAGTTCTTC. This gives the protein CASSPPLAGTDNEQFF.